This T cell receptor (beta chain) was documented in a study of T-cell memory formation after mild COVID-19 (TCRdb year 2021). Background for the entire study: Most TCR sequence clusters were specific to one of the two donors. The cohort was made up of two young adult volunteers, one female and one male, who were previously healthy. T-cell clones expanding and contracting after mild COVID-19 in two donors were tracked by longitudinal TCRalpha and TCRbeta repertoire sequencing. What the study reported, not specific to this receptor: The second-wave clones that peaked on day 37 were not confirmed to be SARS-CoV-2 specific. Contracting CD4+ clones were found mainly in CM and EM memory subsets, while CD8+ clones were enriched in EMRA. Some responding clones were found in pre-infection memory, which suggests that pre-existing cross-reactive memory T cells took part in the SARS-CoV-2 response. Only two mild cases were covered by the study, and larger cohorts that include severe cases with pre-infection samples were considered necessary. Balanced CD4/CD8 phenotypes were observed for clones contracting from day 15 to 85, whereas a bias towards CD4+ was observed for a second wave of clones expanding from day 15 to 37.

Concerning this clonotype itself: Its antigen target is currently unknown. Base qualities are not at hand, and no much larger clone is one base apart.

Ficoll-Paque density gradient centrifugation was used to isolate PBMCs. TCRdb names Illumina NovaSeq 6000 as the instrument used. Using 5'RACE with constant-segment primers, TCRalpha and TCRbeta cDNA libraries were constructed, with sample barcodes and unique molecular identifiers added in the process. RNA was extracted from every sample with Trizol reagent. Libraries were amplified in two PCR steps, with a second sample barcode and Illumina TruSeq adapters added in the second step. Sequencing of libraries was performed on an Illumina NovaSeq with 2 x 150 bp paired-end reads. The paper's processing steps were these. The reads were demultiplexed and collapsed into UMI-guided consensus sequences using migec v1.2.7. Using mixcr v2.1.11, the UMI consensuses were aligned to TRA and TRB V and J templates and assembled into clonotypes. Expanded or contracted clonotypes were those called significant by both edgeR and NoisET, with noise models trained on biological replicates. For edgeR calls, the cutoffs were a false discovery rate-adjusted p below 0.01 and a log2 fold-change threshold of 1. As an exploratory analysis of dynamics, PCA with hierarchical clustering was applied to max-normalized trajectories of the 1000 most abundant clonotypes. Each responding clone was given a CD4 or CD8 phenotype based on the CD4+ and CD8+ repertoires, which had been sequenced separately. TCRdb passed the public sequencing reads through fastp at Q25 and MiXCR, retaining productive beta sequences. One record per CDR3 amino acid sequence lists the most common genes and DNA. TCRdb assigned the V and J calls; the authors' analysis was not used. The sample yields 50,000 or so distinct CDR3 sequences; approximately 9% were counted once. The ten largest clones add up to about 11% of the sample.

The germline V gene (reference sequence) supplies CDR1 GTSNPN and CDR2 SVGIG. The CDR3 has 17 amino acids, counting the end cysteine and phenylalanine. The entry retains the CDR3 DNA only, 51 bases that are in frame from base 1. V and J lose 0 bases and 6 bases, and a span of 21 bases separates them. The sequencing sample was made of PBMCs or a T cell subset sorted from them (not recorded which). The rearrangement joined TRBV30 to TRBJ1-5; the D gene lacks a confident call. The receptor comes from an adult woman who had mild COVID-19 (a few samples of this study predate the infection). The sample titles of this study are shuffled in the database, so cell type and time point are left out; the donor was told from shared clones. The CDR3 region reads CAWSVRKESSSSQPQHF. At the DNA level, the sequence is TGTGCCTGGAGTGTACGGAAGGAATCCTCATCATCTCAGCCCCAGCATTTT. With all but the CDR3 taken from the reference TRBV30 and TRBJ1-5 genes, the full variable domain is: SQTIHQWPATLVQPVGSPLSLECTVEGTSNPNLYWYRQAAGRGLQLLFYSVGIGQISSEVPQNLSASRPQDRQFILSSKKLLLSDSGFYLCAWSVRKESSSSQPQHFGDGTRLSIL.